A single sample is the source of the 19 T cell receptor beta chains below, sequenced in a study of shared clonotypes between healthy human individuals. Produced via immunoSEQ multiplex PCR; TCRdb's table is partial and in-frame only. The data hold around 300,000 clones, with around 86% observed a single time. Sequencing was done on a sample of memory CD8+ T cells sorted from blood. The subset here: CD45RO+ cells pooled with CCR7-negative TemRA cells. Receptors originate from a young man in good health.

The chain uses TRBV27 and TRBJ2-5; 11 bases are a match to TRBD2. This CDR3 has 14 residues. CDR1 MNHEY and CDR2 SMNVEV come from the germline V gene (reference sequence). Trimming at V came to 4 bases and at J to 4 bases, leaving 2 bases not matched to a gene. CDR3 protein: CASSSGLAAETQYF. The CDR3 DNA is TGTGCCAGCAGTTCGGGACTAGCGGCAGAGACCCAGTACTTC.

The rearrangement uses TRBV5-6 and TRBJ2-7; D is unresolved. This CDR3 is 12 amino acids long. The germline CDR1 and CDR2 sequences are SGHDT and YYEEEE. Trimming took off 2 bases at V and 0 bases at J, with 3 bases between the two ends. The CDR3 DNA follows: TGTGCCAGCAGCTTCAGCTCCTACGAGCAGTACTTC. Its protein is CASSFSSYEQYF.

The V gene is TRBV11-3, the J gene TRBJ1-3, with 7 bases lining up with TRBD1. This CDR3 region has 15 residues. V was pared by 5 bases and J by 3 bases, with 7 bases of the junction left unmatched. Germline V gene lookup returns CDR1 SGHNT and CDR2 YENEEA. The CDR3 loop reads CASSHTGDGGNTIYF. In nucleotides, the CDR3 is TGTGCCAGCAGCCATACAGGGGACGGTGGAAACACCATATATTTT.

J is TRBJ1-2 and V is TRBV30; 8 positions match TRBD1. Germline CDR1 GTSNPN, CDR2 SVGIG (reference sequence). Trimming at V came to 0 bases and at J to 5 bases, leaving 26 bases not matched to a gene. CDR3 length: 21 amino acids. The CDR3, as DNA: TGTGCCTGGAGTGTAATCAGGGCTTTCCCGAGGACAGGGAGGGTCTGGTATGGCTACACCTTC. Protein sequence: CAWSVIRAFPRTGRVWYGYTF.

This chain connects TRBV5-1 to TRBJ1-6; 8 bases are a match to TRBD1. Germline-derived CDR1 and CDR2 are SGHRS and YFSETQ. V was pared by 4 bases and J by 9 bases, with 6 bases of the junction left unmatched. The CDR3 runs 14 residues. The CDR3 DNA reads as TGCGCCAGCAGCGGACAGGGTTCCCCTTCACCCCTCCACTTT. This encodes CASSGQGSPSPLHF.

The V and J genes are TRBV4-3 and TRBJ2-1; 12 bases fit TRBD2. The J segment lost 7 bases and the V segment lost 1 base, leaving 8 bases of the junction unmatched. The CDR3 consists of 17 residues. The germline V gene has CDR1 LGHNA and CDR2 YSLEER. The CDR3 sequence: CASSQAPSGRVGNEQFF. For the CDR3, the DNA is TGCGCCAGCAGCCAAGCACCTAGCGGGAGGGTCGGGAATGAGCAGTTCTTC.

The V gene is TRBV27, the J gene TRBJ2-4; TRBD1 matches 7 bases. The CDR3 loop spans 14 amino acids. V lost 5 bases, J lost 8 bases, and 9 bases stayed unmatched. Germline CDR1 MNHEY, CDR2 SMNVEV (reference sequence). The CDR3 loop is CASSLQGTTDIQYF. The DNA of the CDR3 is TGTGCCAGCAGTCTACAGGGGACGACGGACATTCAGTACTTC.

As DNA, the CDR3 is TGTGCCAGTAGTATTTACGAAGCGGGGACGGAGCAGTTCTTC. It yields the protein CASSIYEAGTEQFF. The V and J genes are TRBV19 and TRBJ2-1; 7 bases align to TRBD2. The CDR3 extends over 14 amino acids. The J segment lost 10 bases and the V segment lost 3 bases, leaving 9 bases of the junction unmatched. Germline CDR1 reads LNHDA; CDR2 reads SQIVND (reference sequence).

The chain employs TRBV11-2 and TRBJ2-5; TRBD2 might be the D (6 bases). Germline V gives CDR1 SGHAT, CDR2 FQNNGV. This CDR3 is 15 amino acids long. Trimming pared 0 bases from V and 4 bases from J, leaving 12 bases between. For the CDR3, the DNA is TGTGCCAGCAGCTTAGATTGGTCTAGCGTAGAGACCCAGTACTTC. Encoded protein: CASSLDWSSVETQYF.

V is TRBV6-4 and J is TRBJ2-1; possibly TRBD2 for D (5 bases). This CDR3 has 16 residues. Germline CDR1 MRHNA, CDR2 SNTAGT. The V end was cut by 4 bases, the J end by 9 bases, with 22 bases between. CDR3 residues: CASSVGWRTGSREQFF. The CDR3 coding sequence is TGTGCCAGCAGTGTCGGGTGGAGGACTGGGAGTCGTGAGCAGTTCTTC.

This chain links TRBV2 with TRBJ1-5, with 7 bases aligning to TRBD1. The length of the CDR3 is 17 residues. Per the germline V gene, CDR1 is SNHLY and CDR2 is FYNNEI. With V trimmed by 3 bases and J by 9 bases, 17 bases remained unmatched. CDR3 loop: CASSDPLVQGVLGPQHF. DNA for the CDR3: TGTGCCAGCAGTGACCCCTTAGTGCAGGGGGTTCTCGGGCCCCAGCATTTT.

This clone has only a few counts. V is TRBV5-1 and J is TRBJ2-5, with TRBD1 matching 7 bases. V was clipped by 5 bases and J by 4 bases; unmatched bases: 8. The CDR3 runs 14 residues. Germline V lookup: CDR1 SGHRS, CDR2 YFSETQ. The CDR3 region is CASRPGQNVETQYF. CDR3 sequence (DNA): TGCGCCAGCAGGCCGGGACAGAACGTAGAGACCCAGTACTTC.

This sequence joins TRBV29-1 and TRBJ2-7; 11 nucleotides line up with TRBD1. After removal of 4 bases from V and 0 bases from J, the junction contained 2 bases not matched to a gene. The germline CDR1 and CDR2 sequences are SQVTM and ANQGSEA. This CDR3 comprises 14 residues. The CDR3 region has the DNA TGCAGCGTTGCCGGGACAGGGGGCTCCTACGAGCAGTACTTC. Amino acid sequence: CSVAGTGGSYEQYF.

This clone was counted a single time. J is TRBJ2-1 and V is TRBV19, with 7 bases that match TRBD1. The CDR3 is 13 amino acids. The germline V gene has CDR1 LNHDA and CDR2 SQIVND (reference sequence). The ends lost 3 bases at V and 7 bases at J; junction bases unmatched: 3. The CDR3 coding sequence is TGTGCCAGTAGTATCGAGGGGGCAAATGAGCAGTTCTTC. This gives the protein CASSIEGANEQFF.

V is TRBV6-1 and J is TRBJ2-1; D unresolved. V was trimmed by 6 bases and J by 4 bases, leaving 7 bases between them. Per germline, CDR1 MNHNS and CDR2 SASEGT. This CDR3 comprises 12 residues. CDR3 residues: CASRAYYNEQFF. DNA for the CDR3: TGTGCCAGCAGAGCTTATTACAATGAGCAGTTCTTC.

In the case of this clone: A far larger clone is a single base away, which makes a read error likely. Other DNA sequences of this sample code for an identical CDR3. The rearrangement links TRBV7-9 to TRBJ2-1; D gene uncertain. The CDR3 consists of 12 residues. CDR1 and CDR2 from the germline V gene are SEHNR and FQNEAQ (reference sequence). V was pared by 3 bases and J by 7 bases, with 7 bases between. The DNA for the CDR3 is TGTGCCAGCAGCTTCGACCCGAATGAGCAGTTCTTC. This encodes CASSFDPNEQFF.

The chain couples TRBV19 to TRBJ1-1; D not resolved. The CDR3 is 15 amino acids. CDR1 and CDR2 from the germline V gene are LNHDA and SQIVND (reference sequence). V shed 4 bases and J shed 5 bases, with 17 bases lying between them. The CDR3 sequence: CASSTKGMGWTEAFF. The CDR3, as DNA: TGTGCCAGTAGTACCAAAGGGATGGGATGGACTGAAGCTTTCTTT.

The rearrangement uses TRBV7-9 and TRBJ2-7, with D possibly TRBD2 on 6 matching bases. Germline CDR1 reads SEHNR; CDR2 reads FQNEAQ (reference sequence). CDR3 length: 15 residues. V lost 5 bases and J 5 bases, leaving 19 bases between the germline ends. Here the CDR3 reads CASSPHSGGVDEQYF. As DNA, the CDR3 is TGTGCCAGCAGCCCACACAGTGGAGGGGTGGACGAGCAGTACTTC.

This clone was detected once. This chain links TRBV7-8 with TRBJ2-5; possibly TRBD2 for D (5 bases). The length of the CDR3 is 14 residues. Germline lookup yields CDR1 SGHVS and CDR2 FQNEAQ. Trimming took off 1 base at V and 4 bases at J, with 10 bases between the two ends. CDR3: CASSLGTSSETQYF. The CDR3 region has the DNA TGTGCCAGCAGCTTAGGTACTAGTTCAGAGACCCAGTACTTC.